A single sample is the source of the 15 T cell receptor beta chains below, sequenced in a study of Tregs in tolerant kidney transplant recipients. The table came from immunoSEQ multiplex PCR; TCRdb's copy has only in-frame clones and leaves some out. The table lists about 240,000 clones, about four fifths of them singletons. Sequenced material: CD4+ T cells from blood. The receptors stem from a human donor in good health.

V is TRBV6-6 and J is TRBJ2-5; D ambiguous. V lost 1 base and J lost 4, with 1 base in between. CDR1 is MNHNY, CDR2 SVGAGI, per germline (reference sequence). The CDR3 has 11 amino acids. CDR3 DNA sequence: TGTGCCAGCAGTTACTTAGAGACCCAGTACTTC. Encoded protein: CASSYLETQYF.

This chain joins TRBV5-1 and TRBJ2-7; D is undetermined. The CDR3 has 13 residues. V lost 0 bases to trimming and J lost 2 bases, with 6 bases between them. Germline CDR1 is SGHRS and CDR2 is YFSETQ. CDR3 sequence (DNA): TGCGCCAGCAGCTTGGCGGCTACCTACGAGCAGTACTTC. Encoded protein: CASSLAATYEQYF.

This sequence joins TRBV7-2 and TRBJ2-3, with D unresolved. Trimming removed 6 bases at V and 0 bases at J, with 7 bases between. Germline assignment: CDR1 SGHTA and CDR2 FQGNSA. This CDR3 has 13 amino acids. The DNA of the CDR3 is TGTGCCAGCAGGCTGGGAAGCACAGATACGCAGTATTTT. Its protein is CASRLGSTDTQYF. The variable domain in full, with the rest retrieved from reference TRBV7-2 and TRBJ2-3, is GAGVSQSPSNKVTEKGKDVELRCDPISGHTALYWYRQSLGQGLEFLIYFQGNSAPDKSGLPSDRFSAERTGGSVSTLTIQRTQQEDSAVYLCASRLGSTDTQYFGPGTRLTVL.

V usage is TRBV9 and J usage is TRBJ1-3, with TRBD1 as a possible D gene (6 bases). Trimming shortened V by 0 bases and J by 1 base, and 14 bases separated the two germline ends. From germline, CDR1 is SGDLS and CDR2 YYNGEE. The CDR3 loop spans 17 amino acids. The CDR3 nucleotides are TGTGCCAGCAGCGTAGACCGGGGGCTAAGGTCTGGAAACACCATATATTTT. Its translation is CASSVDRGLRSGNTIYF.

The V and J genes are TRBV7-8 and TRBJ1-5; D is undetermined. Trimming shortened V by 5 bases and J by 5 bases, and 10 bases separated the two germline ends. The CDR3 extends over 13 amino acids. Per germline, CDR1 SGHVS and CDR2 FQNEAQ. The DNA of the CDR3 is TGTGCCAGCAGCCCGAAGGCGGATCAGCCCCAGCATTTT. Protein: CASSPKADQPQHF.

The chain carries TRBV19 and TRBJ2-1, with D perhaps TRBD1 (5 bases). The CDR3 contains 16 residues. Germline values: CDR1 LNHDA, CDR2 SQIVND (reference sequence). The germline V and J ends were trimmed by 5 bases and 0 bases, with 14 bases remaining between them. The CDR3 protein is CASSRLDSLSYNEQFF. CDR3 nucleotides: TGTGCCAGTAGTCGGTTAGACAGCCTCTCCTACAATGAGCAGTTCTTC.

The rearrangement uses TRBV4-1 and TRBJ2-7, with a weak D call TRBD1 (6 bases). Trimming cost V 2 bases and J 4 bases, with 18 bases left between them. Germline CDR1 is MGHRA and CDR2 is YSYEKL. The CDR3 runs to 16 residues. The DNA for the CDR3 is TGCGCCAGCAGCCAAACGTTCAGGGGCGCAGAGTACGAGCAGTACTTC. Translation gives CASSQTFRGAEYEQYF.

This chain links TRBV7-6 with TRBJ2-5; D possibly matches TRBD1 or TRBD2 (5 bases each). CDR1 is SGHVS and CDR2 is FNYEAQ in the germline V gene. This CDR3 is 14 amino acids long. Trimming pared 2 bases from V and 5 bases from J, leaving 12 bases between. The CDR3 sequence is CASSLIGAGETQYF. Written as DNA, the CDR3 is TGTGCCAGCAGCTTAATAGGGGCGGGTGAGACCCAGTACTTC.

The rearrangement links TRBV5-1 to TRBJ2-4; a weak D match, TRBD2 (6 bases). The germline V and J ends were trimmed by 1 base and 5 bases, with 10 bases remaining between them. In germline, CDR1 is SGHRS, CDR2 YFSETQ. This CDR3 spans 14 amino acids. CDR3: CASSLPGGENIQYF. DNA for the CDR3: TGCGCCAGCAGCTTGCCCGGGGGTGAAAACATTCAGTACTTC.

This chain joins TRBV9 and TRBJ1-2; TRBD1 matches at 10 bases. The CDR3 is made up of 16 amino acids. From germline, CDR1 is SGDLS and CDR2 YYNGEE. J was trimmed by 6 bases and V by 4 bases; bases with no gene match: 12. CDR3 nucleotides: TGTGCCAGCAGCCCGATTAAGACAGGGGGCATGGATGGCTACACCTTC. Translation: CASSPIKTGGMDGYTF.

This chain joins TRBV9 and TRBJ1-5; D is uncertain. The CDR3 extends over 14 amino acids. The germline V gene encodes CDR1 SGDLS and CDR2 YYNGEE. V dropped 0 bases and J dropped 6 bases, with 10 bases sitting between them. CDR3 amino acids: CASSVAGSGQPQHF. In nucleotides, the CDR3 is TGTGCCAGCAGCGTAGCGGGGAGCGGTCAGCCCCAGCATTTT.

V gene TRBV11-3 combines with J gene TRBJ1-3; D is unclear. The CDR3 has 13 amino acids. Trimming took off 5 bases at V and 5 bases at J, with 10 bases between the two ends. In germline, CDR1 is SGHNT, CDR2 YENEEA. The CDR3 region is CASSPPGRNTIYF. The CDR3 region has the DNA TGTGCCAGCAGCCCGCCGGGAAGAAACACCATATATTTT. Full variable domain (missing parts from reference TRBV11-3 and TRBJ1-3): EAGVVQSPRYKIIEKKQPVAFWCNPISGHNTLYWYLQNLGQGPELLIRYENEEAVDDSQLPKDRFSAERLKGVDSTLKIQPAELGDSAVYLCASSPPGRNTIYFGEGSWLTVV.

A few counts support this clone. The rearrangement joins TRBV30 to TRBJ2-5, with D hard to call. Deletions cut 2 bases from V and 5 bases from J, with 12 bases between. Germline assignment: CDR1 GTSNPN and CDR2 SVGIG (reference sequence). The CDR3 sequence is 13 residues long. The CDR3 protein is CAWSQLVAETQYF. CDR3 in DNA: TGTGCCTGGAGTCAGCTGGTCGCCGAGACCCAGTACTTC.

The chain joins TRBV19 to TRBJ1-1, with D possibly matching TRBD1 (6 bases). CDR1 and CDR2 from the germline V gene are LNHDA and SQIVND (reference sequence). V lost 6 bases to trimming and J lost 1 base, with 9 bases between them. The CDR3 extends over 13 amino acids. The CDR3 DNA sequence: TGTGCCAGTAGGGACAGACCGAACACTGAAGCTTTCTTT. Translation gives CASRDRPNTEAFF. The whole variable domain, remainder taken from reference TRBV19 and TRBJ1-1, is DGGITQSPKYLFRKEGQNVTLSCEQNLNHDAMYWYRQDPGQGLRLIYYSQIVNDFQKGDIAEGYSVSREKKESFPLTVTSAQKNPTAFYLCASRDRPNTEAFFGQGTRLTVV.

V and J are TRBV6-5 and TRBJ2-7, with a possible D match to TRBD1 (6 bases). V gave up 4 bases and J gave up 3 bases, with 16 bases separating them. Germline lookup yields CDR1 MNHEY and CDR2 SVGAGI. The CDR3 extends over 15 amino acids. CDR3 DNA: TGTGCCAGCAGTTCCGGTTTTGGGGGCTACTACGAGCAGTACTTC. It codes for CASSSGFGGYYEQYF.